These T cell receptor beta chains were read from a single sample in a study of cytomegalovirus exposure and HLA in healthy donors. The method was immunoSEQ multiplex PCR; TCRdb's version includes in-frame clones alone and lacks a portion of them. The repertoire holds 95,000 to 110,000 clones, with approximately 81% as singletons. The sample was PBMCs. The receptor source for this set is a man in his thirties or forties in good health and CMV-seronegative. The CDR3 runs from the conserved cysteine through the conserved F or W. The D gene is left open where the match is weak. Clone size is given for some rows only: seen once, a few or many times, or a class if the clone is expanded.

d_call: .
j_call: TRBJ2-7
v_call: TRBV15
clone_size: .
cdr3_nt: TGTGCCACCAGCCAAGGTTCAGGGGCCTCCTACGAGCAGTACTTC
cdr3_aa: CATSQGSGASYEQYF

d_call: TRBD2
j_call: TRBJ2-1
v_call: TRBV4-2
clone_size: .
cdr3_nt: TGTGCCAGCAGCCAAGATAGTCTAGCGGGCGGCCAGGAGCAGTTCTTC
cdr3_aa: CASSQDSLAGGQEQFF

d_call: .
j_call: TRBJ1-6
v_call: TRBV6-1
clone_size: .
cdr3_nt: TGTGCCAGCAGTGATTTAGCGGGACGGAATAATTCACCCCTCCACTTT
cdr3_aa: CASSDLAGRNNSPLHF

d_call: .
j_call: TRBJ1-1
v_call: TRBV6-6
clone_size: few
cdr3_nt: TGTGCCAGCAGGTCGGACACTGAAGCTTTCTTT
cdr3_aa: CASRSDTEAFF

d_call: .
j_call: TRBJ2-3
v_call: TRBV6-4
clone_size: .
cdr3_nt: TGTGCCAGCAGTGACTCAATAGGGAGTGCAGATACGCAGTATTTT
cdr3_aa: CASSDSIGSADTQYF

d_call: .
j_call: TRBJ1-1
v_call: TRBV6-5
clone_size: .
cdr3_nt: TGTGCCTCGACGGGAATGAACACTGAAGCTTTCTTT
cdr3_aa: CASTGMNTEAFF

d_call: .
j_call: TRBJ2-5
v_call: TRBV10-2
clone_size: .
cdr3_nt: TGCGCCAGCAGTGAGTGGAGGACCATTCAAGAGACCCAGTACTTC
cdr3_aa: CASSEWRTIQETQYF

d_call: TRBD2
j_call: TRBJ2-1
v_call: TRBV5-1
clone_size: .
cdr3_nt: TGCGCCAGCAGCAGGATAGCGGGGGGGCGCAACAATGAGCAGTTCTTC
cdr3_aa: CASSRIAGGRNNEQFF

d_call: .
j_call: TRBJ1-5
v_call: TRBV6-5
clone_size: .
cdr3_nt: TGTGCCAGCAGTTACAGGGGTAGCAATCAGCCCCAGCATTTT
cdr3_aa: CASSYRGSNQPQHF

d_call: TRBD2
j_call: TRBJ2-1
v_call: TRBV6-1
clone_size: .
cdr3_nt: TGTGCCAGCAGCGAAGTTCTGGTAAGGAGCGGGGGAACAAGGTACAATGAGCAGTTCTTC
cdr3_aa: CASSEVLVRSGGTRYNEQFF